This T cell receptor (beta chain) was obtained from a study of T cells in Graves' hyperthyroidism and ophthalmopathy. Overall study results and limits: Within blood appeared most thyroid clonotypes that had expanded above 0.001.

Amplified TCR beta CDR3 regions came from RNA transcripts. RT-PCR in the first round (using the HTBI primer set) targeted the TCR CDR3. Each CDR3 protein gets one entry after TCRdb re-called the multiplex PCR reads with MiXCR. The sample carries some 300,000 distinct CDR3 sequences, approximately 18% recorded once. In germline, CDR1 is KGHSH, CDR2 LQKENI. V lost 0 bases to trimming and J lost 4 bases, with 12 bases between them. This CDR3 has 16 amino acids. This clonotype was detected a few times. The antigen is not known. Sequencing was performed on blood. The V gene is TRBV18, the J gene TRBJ2-2, with a weak D call TRBD1 (5 bases). The TCR sequence derives from a man between 45 and 60 years old with Graves' ophthalmopathy. The CDR3 is CASSPPTQGGTGELFF. CDR3 coding DNA: TGTGCCAGCTCACCACCGACCCAGGGCGGCACCGGGGAGCTGTTTTTT.